This T cell receptor (beta chain) was retrieved from a study of tumor-infiltrating lymphocytes in glioblastoma multiforme. Study findings and constraints: TCR plus mutation findings rest on a single glioblastoma patient.

Trimming took off 5 bases at V and 1 base at J, with 15 bases between the two ends. This CDR3 comprises 16 residues. CDR1 is SGHNT and CDR2 is YENEEA in the germline V gene. As for this clonotype: Its specificity is not known. This CDR3 fails to terminate in the conserved phenylalanine or tryptophan, so it likely reflects a read error.

TCRB libraries came from RNA via three nested multiplex PCR rounds. TCRB-specific cDNA synthesis used 0.5 to 0.65 ug of total RNA. TCRdb re-analysed the multiplex PCR reads in MiXCR, keeping a single row per CDR3 protein. The table includes some 15,000 distinct CDR3 sequences, 73% detected once. V gene TRBV11-3 combines with J gene TRBJ2-4; tentative D call: TRBD1 (5 bases). The receptor comes from a male donor with glioblastoma. Sequencing was performed on brain tumor tissue. CDR3 in DNA: TGTGCCAGCAGCCCCCTGCAGGGTCCGGCCAAAAACATTCAGTACCTT. This translates into CASSPLQGPAKNIQYL.